This passage covers 22 T cell receptor beta chains from one sample sequenced in a study of blood T cell repertoires in COVID-19. Method: immunoSEQ multiplex PCR; TCRdb's copy keeps in-frame clones and lacks some. This sample has 200,000 or so clones, with about 87% found just once. The sequenced material came from peripheral blood. The receptors were gathered from a man aged 25-45 years with COVID-19, enrolled during active disease.

V gene TRBV15 combines with J gene TRBJ2-1; no firm D call. V lost 0 bases and J 5 bases, leaving 5 bases between the germline ends. The germline CDR1 and CDR2 sequences are LNHNV and YYDKDF (reference sequence). The CDR3 is made up of 13 amino acids. CDR3 bases: TGTGCCACCAGCAGAGATCCCGACAATGAGCAGTTCTTC. Translated: CATSRDPDNEQFF.

There are many counts of this clone. The chain carries TRBV2 and TRBJ2-1; tentatively, D is TRBD1 (6 bases). This CDR3 has 18 amino acids. Germline CDR1 reads SNHLY; CDR2 reads FYNNEI. V gave up 1 base and J gave up 5 bases, with 21 bases separating them. DNA of the CDR3: TGTGCCAGCAGTGAAGAACAGGGTTTTCGGTCGGGTAACAATGAGCAGTTCTTC. Protein: CASSEEQGFRSGNNEQFF.

The rearrangement joins TRBV5-1 to TRBJ2-1; D may be TRBD2 (6 bases). CDR1 is SGHRS and CDR2 is YFSETQ in the germline V gene. This CDR3 is built from 14 residues. V lost 4 bases, J lost 1 base, and 9 bases lay in between. CDR3 nucleotide sequence: TGCGCCAGCAGCCTCGGGACTTCCTACAATGAGCAGTTCTTC. Translating it yields CASSLGTSYNEQFF.

This sequence joins TRBV7-9 and TRBJ2-6, with a possible D match to TRBD1 (6 bases). The germline gives CDR1 SEHNR, CDR2 FQNEAQ (reference sequence). The V end lost 5 bases, the J end lost 3 bases, and 11 bases lay between the germline ends. The CDR3 contains 15 residues. The CDR3 protein is CASSRRGGGANVLTF. CDR3 in DNA: TGTGCCAGCAGCCGCAGGGGTGGTGGGGCCAACGTCCTGACTTTC.

Of note for this clone: Other DNA sequences from this sample encode an identical CDR3 as well. This chain uses TRBV5-1 with TRBJ2-3, with TRBD2 matching 9 bases. The CDR3 sequence is 15 residues long. Germline-derived CDR1 and CDR2 are SGHRS and YFSETQ. V trimming: 0 bases; J trimming: 1 base; junction bases outside the gene matches: 0. The CDR3 coding sequence is TGCGCCAGCAGCTTGGGACTAGCGGGCACAGATACGCAGTATTTT. Amino acids: CASSLGLAGTDTQYF.

This chain connects TRBV3-1 (or the pseudogene TRBV3-2) to TRBJ1-1; D gene uncertain. This CDR3 spans 15 amino acids. The V gene's germline CDR1 is LGHDT and CDR2 YNNKEL (reference sequence). Trimming pared 0 bases from V and 1 base from J, leaving 9 bases between. The CDR3 region is CASSQDWQKNTEAFF. The CDR3 DNA sequence: TGTGCCAGCAGCCAAGATTGGCAGAAGAACACTGAAGCTTTCTTT.

The chain combines TRBV6-5 with TRBJ1-2; D is unresolved. The V end lost 0 bases, the J end lost 3 bases, and 8 bases lay between the germline ends. CDR1 and CDR2 from the germline V gene are MNHEY and SVGAGI. There are 14 residues in the CDR3. The CDR3 DNA follows: TGTGCCAGCAGTTACTCTACAGCCCACTATGGCTACACCTTC. Translating it yields CASSYSTAHYGYTF.

The V call is TRBV7-7, the J call TRBJ2-5; 12 nucleotides line up with TRBD2. This CDR3 has 16 residues. The V segment lost 5 bases and the J segment 3 bases; nucleotides outside the gene matches: 7. Germline-derived CDR1 and CDR2 are SSHAT and FNYEAQ (reference sequence). CDR3 DNA sequence: TGTGCCAGCAGCGCACCCCGGACTAGCGGGGAAGAGACCCAGTACTTC. Translation gives CASSAPRTSGEETQYF.

This sequence joins TRBV14 and TRBJ2-1; D unclear. The CDR3 consists of 14 residues. Trimming stripped 4 bases from V and 0 bases from J, with 7 bases between. Germline CDR1 reads SGHDN; CDR2 reads FVKESK. CDR3 coding DNA: TGTGCCAGCAGCCGATTCAGCTCCTACAATGAGCAGTTCTTC. It is translated as CASSRFSSYNEQFF.

V usage is TRBV27 and J usage is TRBJ1-5; 7 bases are shared with TRBD1. Germline CDR1 MNHEY, CDR2 SMNVEV (reference sequence). V trimming: 6 bases; J trimming: 3 bases; junction bases outside the gene matches: 20. CDR3 length equals 19 residues. CDR3 in amino acids: CASSRGRILGQAYNQPQHF. DNA for the CDR3: TGTGCCAGCAGCAGAGGTAGGATCCTTGGACAGGCGTACAATCAGCCCCAGCATTTT.

On this clone itself: The sample carries other DNA sequences with the same CDR3. This chain joins TRBV6-5 and TRBJ2-7, with TRBD1 matching over 11 bases. This CDR3 spans 15 amino acids. Trimming cost V 5 bases and J 4 bases; bases outside gene matches: 7. Germline V lookup: CDR1 MNHEY, CDR2 SVGAGI. The CDR3 here is CASSPGQGVRYEQYF. CDR3 nucleotides: TGTGCCAGCAGTCCGGGACAGGGGGTAAGGTACGAGCAGTACTTC.

As regards this clone: The identical CDR3 is also encoded by other nucleotide sequences in the sample. The chain couples TRBV5-1 to TRBJ1-2, with 9 bases that match TRBD1. Germline CDR1 is SGHRS and CDR2 is YFSETQ. V lost 2 bases, J lost 2 bases, and 4 bases stayed unmatched. The CDR3 is 15 residues long. The CDR3 DNA is TGCGCCAGCAGCTTAGCCGGACAGGGGAACTATGGCTACACCTTC. Translating gives CASSLAGQGNYGYTF.

J is TRBJ1-1 and V is TRBV7-2; D may be TRBD1 (5 bases). CDR3 length: 14 residues. V shed 5 bases and J shed 0 bases, with 10 bases lying between them. The germline V gene has CDR1 SGHTA and CDR2 FQGNSA. The CDR3 reads CASSPGLLNTEAFF. CDR3 nucleotides: TGTGCCAGCAGCCCGGGACTCCTGAACACTGAAGCTTTCTTT.

This rearrangement joins TRBV7-9 to TRBJ1-2; TRBD1 is a possible D gene (5 bases). The CDR3 is made up of 13 amino acids. Germline V lookup: CDR1 SEHNR, CDR2 FQNEAQ (reference sequence). Trimming took 4 bases from V and 4 from J, leaving 10 bases between them. CDR3 nucleotides: TGTGCCAGCAGCTCTACAGGAGTCTATGGCTACACCTTC. Protein: CASSSTGVYGYTF.

With respect to this clone: At one boundary the junction diverges from the germline segment, which might be a read error. V is TRBV30 and J is TRBJ2-7; the match to TRBD1 covers 9 bases. Germline V gene lookup returns CDR1 GTSNPN and CDR2 SVGIG (reference sequence). The CDR3 runs 14 residues. The CDR3 sequence: CARRGGQGSYEQYF. DNA of the CDR3: TGTGCCCGGAGGGGGGGACAGGGATCCTACGAGCAGTACTTC.

The chain has TRBV21-1 and TRBJ2-7; TRBD1 was called by the table and not checked on the DNA. TRBV21-1 is annotated as a pseudogene. This CDR3 comprises 14 residues. CDR3 in amino acids: CASSKDQDSYEQYF. DNA of the CDR3: TGTGCCAGCAGCAAAGATCAGGACTCCTACGAGCAGTACTTC.

The rearrangement links TRBV27 to TRBJ1-5; 8 bases agree with TRBD1. This CDR3 contains 14 residues. Losses at the gene ends were 3 bases for V and 7 bases for J; bases not matched to a gene: 5. Germline V CDR1 and CDR2: MNHEY, SMNVEV (reference sequence). The CDR3 nucleotides read TGTGCCAGCAGTTTTGACAGGGGAGGGCAGCCCCAGCATTTT. It encodes CASSFDRGGQPQHF.

The CDR3 region is CASNKGQGQYF. CDR3 sequence (DNA): TGTGCCAGCAACAAGGGACAGGGCCAGTACTTC. The rearrangement joins TRBV6-5 to TRBJ2-7; TRBD1 matches 9 bases. Germline V lookup: CDR1 MNHEY, CDR2 SVGAGI. V gave up 7 bases and J gave up 10 bases; unmatched junction bases: 5. This CDR3 spans 11 amino acids.

J is TRBJ1-2 and V is TRBV7-8; no firm D call. CDR1 SGHVS and CDR2 FQNEAQ come from the germline V gene. The V and J ends lost 1 base and 8 bases respectively, with 14 bases between them. The CDR3 has 14 residues. The CDR3, as DNA: TGTGCCAGCAGCTTAGATAGCAGTACCTACGGCTACACCTTC. Translated: CASSLDSSTYGYTF.

The chain uses TRBV3-1 (or the pseudogene TRBV3-2) and TRBJ2-2, with 8 bases identical to TRBD2. The ends lost 1 base at V and 1 base at J; junction bases unmatched: 8. The V gene's germline CDR1 is LGHDT and CDR2 YNNKEL (reference sequence). The CDR3 consists of 18 residues. The CDR3 protein is CASSQGGKAGVNTGELFF. CDR3 nucleotide sequence: TGTGCCAGCAGCCAAGGGGGAAAAGCGGGAGTGAACACCGGGGAGCTGTTTTTT.

The V and J genes are TRBV28 and TRBJ2-7; 8 bases are a match to TRBD1. The CDR3 spans 15 residues. Germline trimming cut 4 bases from V and 3 bases from J; bases unmatched to any gene: 8. The germline V gene has CDR1 MDHEN and CDR2 SYDVKM. The CDR3 is CASSSKTGAVYEQYF. CDR3 sequence (DNA): TGTGCCAGCAGTTCCAAGACAGGGGCTGTCTACGAGCAGTACTTC.

The V call is TRBV6-1, the J call TRBJ2-7; 8 positions match TRBD2. CDR1 is MNHNS and CDR2 is SASEGT in the germline V gene. This CDR3 has 15 residues. V lost 4 bases, J lost 2 bases, and 7 bases stayed unmatched. CDR3 coding DNA: TGTGCCAGCAGTGCAGCTAGCGGGTCCCCCTACGAGCAGTACTTC. It yields the protein CASSAASGSPYEQYF.